The rows below give T cell receptor beta chains drawn from one sample of a study of T cell responses to AZD1222 COVID-19 vaccine. The table came from immunoSEQ multiplex PCR; TCRdb's copy has only in-frame clones and leaves some out. The table records about 120,000 clones, just over 90% of them present only once. The starting material was peripheral blood, obtained on day 0 of AZD1222 vaccination. The receptors were sampled from an adult in good health. Each CDR3 is given with its conserved first and last residue. Fields, in order: V gene, clone size, J gene, D gene, CDR3 protein, CDR3 DNA. The D gene is left open where the match is weak. Clone size is not always given. Where it is, it says once, few, many or a class for expanded clones.

>TRBV7-9|NA|TRBJ2-1|TRBD1
CASHDRGNEQFF
TGTGCCAGTCACGACAGGGGCAATGAGCAGTTCTTC
>TRBV29-1|NA|TRBJ1-2|NA
CSVEAGSYGYTF
TGCAGCGTTGAAGCAGGCTCCTATGGCTACACCTTC
>TRBV6-5|NA|TRBJ1-3|NA
CASSRQSSSGNTIYF
TGTGCCAGCAGTAGACAGAGTAGCTCTGGAAACACCATATATTTT
>TRBV6-4|NA|TRBJ2-7|NA
CASSPGRQGSEQYF
TGTGCCAGCAGTCCCGGACGGCAGGGGTCCGAGCAGTACTTC
>TRBV5-8|NA|TRBJ1-1|NA
CASSPMFGVNTEAFF
TGTGCCAGCAGCCCCATGTTTGGAGTGAACACTGAAGCTTTCTTT
>TRBV7-2|NA|TRBJ2-5|NA
CASSLRKEQETQYF
TGTGCCAGCAGCTTAAGAAAGGAACAAGAGACCCAGTACTTC
>TRBV29-1|NA|TRBJ1-1|NA
CSVEYWGMRTEAFF
TGCAGCGTTGAATATTGGGGGATGAGGACTGAAGCTTTCTTT
>TRBV7-3|NA|TRBJ1-1|NA
CASSLGPLSPYQNTEAFF
TGTGCCAGCAGCTTAGGCCCCCTCAGCCCTTATCAGAACACTGAAGCTTTCTTT
>TRBV12-3/TRBV12-4|NA|TRBJ1-1|NA
CASSPYIAEAFF
TGTGCCAGCAGTCCATATATCGCTGAAGCTTTCTTT
>TRBV29-1|NA|TRBJ2-1|TRBD1
CSVTQGASHNEQFF
TGCAGCGTTACGCAGGGGGCCTCCCACAATGAGCAGTTCTTC
>TRBV7-9|NA|TRBJ1-2|NA
CASSLDPGRGYTF
TGTGCCAGCAGCTTAGACCCAGGACGAGGCTACACCTTC
>TRBV29-1|NA|TRBJ1-3|NA
CSVEFVTAENTIYF
TGCAGCGTTGAATTCGTGACAGCAGAAAACACCATATATTTT
>TRBV9|NA|TRBJ2-1|TRBD1
CASSPDRGNNEQFF
TGTGCCAGCAGCCCGGACAGGGGTAACAATGAGCAGTTCTTC
>TRBV7-2|NA|TRBJ1-2|TRBD1
CASSSGTVNGNYGYTF
TGTGCCAGCAGCTCCGGGACAGTAAACGGAAACTATGGCTACACCTTC
>TRBV7-9|NA|TRBJ2-3|TRBD2
CASTAGLAGGDTQYF
TGTGCCAGCACCGCGGGACTAGCGGGGGGAGATACGCAGTATTTT
>TRBV9|once|TRBJ2-3|NA
CASSQGPLASDTQYF
TGTGCCAGCAGCCAAGGCCCGTTAGCCTCAGATACGCAGTATTTT
>TRBV28|NA|TRBJ2-3|NA
CASSFSRQGPNTQYF
TGTGCCAGCAGTTTTAGCCGGCAGGGGCCAAATACGCAGTATTTT
>TRBV7-3|NA|TRBJ1-4|NA
CASSLGGSTNEKLFF
TGTGCCAGCAGCTTAGGCGGATCAACTAATGAAAAACTGTTTTTT
>TRBV7-9|NA|TRBJ1-4|NA
CASNPPGINEKLFF
TGTGCCAGCAATCCACCGGGGATTAATGAAAAACTGTTTTTT
>TRBV7-9|once|TRBJ1-5|NA
CASSLGPEASQPQHF
TGTGCCAGCAGCTTAGGTCCTGAGGCGAGTCAGCCCCAGCATTTT
>TRBV5-6|NA|TRBJ2-3|NA
CASSPLGSPSTDTQYF
TGTGCCAGCAGCCCACTGGGGAGCCCTAGCACAGATACGCAGTATTTT
>TRBV4-1|NA|TRBJ1-4|NA
CASSQVLATNEKLFF
TGCGCCAGCAGCCAAGTTTTAGCAACTAATGAAAAACTGTTTTTT